Included here is one T cell receptor (beta chain) sequence, with context. Its antigen has not been determined. No much larger clone exists at a distance of one base, and base qualities are not known. The data belong to a study of cytomegalovirus exposure and HLA in healthy donors listed by TCRdb under 2017. Study-wide context: An earlier analysis of approximately 640 of the donors reported 250 to 300 Gb of sequence data and 100 million to 130 million unique TCR beta sequences from about 179 million T cells. An early release that covered fewer than 750 HLA-typed donors contained about 300 gigabases of sequencing data and tens of millions of unique TCR sequences. Among the roughly 410 genotyped donors, approximately 82% belonged to the genetic ancestry cluster associated with self-reported Caucasian donors. The study aimed to test whether cataloging public T cell receptors could reveal signatures of past pathogen exposure. The study profiled the T cell repertoires of 550 to 700 subjects by immunosequencing and related them to cytomegalovirus serostatus. Along with the approximately 700-subject first cohort, a separate validation cohort of more than 90 different subjects was used. To predict cytomegalovirus infection status, the study brought together high-throughput TCR immunosequencing, statistical association of individual TCRs with disease status, and machine learning. A later analysis re-analyzed previously published TCR beta repertoires from roughly 600 donors and added high-resolution HLA genotyping to study TCR occurrence patterns. Rather than drawing on any new phenotypic data, the later analysis identified candidate immune exposures from TCR beta sequences and the way those sequences occurred across donors. In an earlier analysis of a few hundred of the donors, high-throughput TCR beta sequencing was used to judge whether each TCR beta V gene segment behaved as functional or pseudogenic. Donor age, sex, ethnicity and CMV serostatus were compiled together with the repertoire data. A later genetic analysis used genome-wide SNP genotypes for about 60% of the roughly 700 donors, treating that subset as a discovery cohort. Every discovery cohort repertoire had been produced on one sequencing platform. Class I and class II HLA loci were covered by the typing at four-digit resolution. The number of typed donors differed by locus: about 620-640 for A, B, C, DRB1 and DQB1; 522 for DQA1; 606 for DPA1; and approximately 450 for DPB1. Five DR-DQ haplotypes were handled as single units for association and clustering because linkage in the cohort was strong. On average, roughly 240,000 unique TCR beta nucleotide sequences were sequenced per donor among some 430 genotyped donors of the cohort, with 15% to 20% of those sequences being non-productive. Beyond this particular receptor, the publication reports: At a false discovery rate of 0.05, a later analysis linked some 17,000 TCR beta sequences to specific HLA alleles. Because counts were too low, fewer than 20 rarely observed V segments, including chromosome 9 orphons, were excluded from the earlier analysis of some 590 of the donors. In vitro tests confirmed that a few of the cytomegalovirus-associated TCR beta chains recognize cytomegalovirus antigens. Most TCR sequences were observed very rarely across donors, whereas some public TCRs were present in many individuals. A later genetic analysis associated a missense DCLRE1C variant with V-gene and J-gene trimming of TCR beta chains, and an independent cohort replicated the association. When HLA alleles, especially DR and DQ, strongly co-occurred, TCR associations were difficult to assign to individual alleles. According to a later analysis, parvovirus B19, influenza, CMV and Epstein-Barr virus appeared linked to several top co-occurrence clusters. In a later genetic analysis, fewer N-insertions in productive TCRs were reported among donors in an Asian-associated ancestry cluster than the roughly 670-donor mean. Presence/absence analyses assumed roughly uniform sequencing depth across donors, an assumption that may not hold. Because the 87-base-pair reads could not distinguish some IMGT-functional V segments, including TRBV6-2 and TRBV6-3, those segments were excluded. A further reported finding was that TCR beta sequences accurately predicted the HLA-A and HLA-B alleles for most subjects in the first cohort. According to a later analysis, most CMV-associated TCR beta chains appeared to be HLA-restricted, and the HLA associations seemed to be driven largely by CMV exposure. In this cohort, only TCR beta chains were sequenced, and detectable features were limited by the absence of alpha or paired-chain data. The classifier was reported to diagnose cytomegalovirus status with high specificity and sensitivity in both the original cohort and the validation cohort. The study listed 164 TCR beta chains as associated with cytomegalovirus. Because HLA typing was unavailable for some donors at each locus, only the typed subset was used in association tests. Linkage disequilibrium might explain the correlated functional status among segregating V segments, but an unknown experimental factor could not be ruled out. The sequencing pipeline was judged likely to have produced a cluster of highly shared sequence variants as a technical artifact. A later analysis found that HLA-associated TCR beta chains were more clonally expanded and had lower generation probabilities than equally common non-associated chains. According to a later analysis, TCR association rates differed among HLA loci, with DRB1 alleles showing the most associated TCRs and HLA-C alleles showing the fewest. In an earlier analysis of fewer than 750 of the donors, most TCR beta V segments were observed in productive rearrangements about 87% or about 30% of the time, broadly matching IMGT annotations. The only immune exposure information available for the cohort was CMV serostatus. The authors suggested that the approach could potentially be generalized to other disease states and immunological phenotypes.

Trimming takes 5 bases off V and 6 bases off J; junction bases not matched to a gene: 5. From a lookup of the germline V gene, CDR1 and CDR2 are ENHRY and SYGVKD. From its cysteine to its phenylalanine, the CDR3 spans 14 amino acids. Of the read, only the CDR3 DNA is kept; its 42 bases are in frame from base 1. In total, 630 or so healthy bone marrow donors made up the cohort. At the time of sampling, all cohort members were nominally healthy, though unrecorded immune exposures were likely present. The donor tested CMV seropositive and was one of the 289 seropositive cohort members. Each donor provided a peripheral blood sample, and peripheral blood mononuclear cells were used for TCR beta sequencing. The Qiagen DNeasy Blood Extraction Kit was used to extract genomic DNA from the blood cell samples. Libraries were prepared through the immunoSEQ multiplex PCR assay. The multiplex PCR relied on a mix of 60 forward primers for TCR Vbeta segments and 13 reverse primers for TCR Jbeta segments. A multiplex PCR assay on genomic DNA amplified the CDR3 region of rearranged TCR beta genes. The amplified TCR beta libraries were sequenced on the Illumina HiSeq System as 87-base-pair reads. Per the source publication's procedure: In a later analysis, tens of millions of unique TCR beta chains were counted across the approximately 670 repertoires, and some 10 million of these chains were shared by at least two donors. Raw reads were error-corrected and collapsed into unique sequences by a nearest-neighbor algorithm in which closely related sequences were merged to remove PCR and sequencing errors. V, D and J gene segments were assigned by aligning CDR3 sequences to IMGT reference sequences. For a sequence to be retained, a match of at least six nucleotides to both a V gene segment and a J gene segment was required. Rearrangements were called productive when the CDR3 lacked stop codons and stayed in frame with V and J; all others were non-productive. CDR3 was defined according to IMGT convention as the region running from the second conserved V-encoded cysteine to the conserved J-encoded phenylalanine. The earlier analysis of 500 to 750 of the donors excluded any sequence lacking an unambiguous match to a single V gene segment. In an earlier analysis of roughly 500 of the donors, V segments were called functional above 56.7% productive rearrangements and were called segregating when the between-donor standard deviation exceeded 5%. A statistical classification framework was developed to diagnose cytomegalovirus status using the catalog of TCR beta chain sequences. In a later analysis, TCR nucleotide sequences were compared against IMGT/GENE-DB human TR gene sequences so that V and J genes could be assigned. The TCRdist pipeline was used in a later analysis to assign CDR3 sequences and most-parsimonious VDJ recombination scenarios. A later analysis defined each TCR beta chain by its CDR3 amino acid sequence plus V-gene family, and excluded reads lacking a unique V-gene family. To address suspected cross-contamination and a sequencing artifact, a later analysis removed around 600 highly shared, low-generation-probability nucleotide sequences. In a later analysis, a clonal expansion index was calculated for each public chain from normalized within-repertoire ranks of inferred template counts. In a later analysis, generation probabilities were computed using a VDJ recombination model fitted to out-of-frame rearrangements, and the results were checked against IGoR. A later analysis scored TCR-TCR, TCR-HLA and TCR-CMV co-occurrence with hypergeometric tests, applying a repertoire-size bias correction to TCR pairs. A later analysis estimated false discovery rates by permuting HLA or CMV assignments 20 times. A later analysis grouped co-occurring TCRs with DBSCAN, adding TCRdist sequence similarity when clustering within HLA-allele-positive subsets. Repertoires with fewer than 30,000 or more than 120,000 public chains, plus five repertoires with anomalous nucleotide sharing, were excluded from co-occurrence clustering. The immuneACCESS repertoire file appears here via TCRdb, limited to in-frame rearrangements. These files lack a portion of the clones; in checked studies, under half of the deficit traces to unresolved V genes, and the cause of the others is not known. V and J calls plus clone size are reproduced from that table; the DNA served to infer D and trimming. The sample includes 70,000 to 90,000 clones, with 63% observed a single time. The top ten hold approximately 16% of the sample.

Sequencing was carried out using PBMCs. The receptor's source is a woman aged 40 to 50 in good health and CMV-seropositive. This chain is built from TRBV10-3 and TRBJ2-7; 12 middle bases align to TRBD1. The DNA is TGTGCCATCAGTCCGGGACAGGGGGCAAGCGAGCAGTACTTC. Its coded protein is CAISPGQGASEQYF.